This TCR beta chain was captured in a study of blood T cell repertoires in COVID-19. The overall study: Specimens from acute and convalescent COVID-19 originated in the United States, Italy and Spain. The analysed material was cDNA or gDNA that came from T cells, B-cell-depleted T cells, or PBMCs.

Trimming removed 3 bases from V and 3 bases from J; junction bases left unmatched: 6. This CDR3 is 16 amino acids long. The V gene's germline CDR1 is LGHNA and CDR2 YSLEER. Original data processing: Nucleated cell number was recorded as an estimate derived from reference gene primer amplification. Assay: immunoSEQ multiplex PCR; the TCRdb copy retains only in-frame clones and omits some. V, J and clone size were drawn from that table, and D and trimming were deduced from the DNA. This sample yields approximately 46,000 clones, of which approximately 86% are seen a single time; less than 15% belongs to the top ten.

This receptor was obtained from a human donor in a cohort sampled during active COVID-19. The sequenced sample was peripheral blood. The rearrangement links TRBV4-3 to TRBJ2-1; 9 nucleotides line up with TRBD1. CDR3 in DNA: TGCGCCAGCAGCCAGTCACAGGGGGCACTCTACAATGAGCAGTTCTTC. Translated, it gives CASSQSQGALYNEQFF.